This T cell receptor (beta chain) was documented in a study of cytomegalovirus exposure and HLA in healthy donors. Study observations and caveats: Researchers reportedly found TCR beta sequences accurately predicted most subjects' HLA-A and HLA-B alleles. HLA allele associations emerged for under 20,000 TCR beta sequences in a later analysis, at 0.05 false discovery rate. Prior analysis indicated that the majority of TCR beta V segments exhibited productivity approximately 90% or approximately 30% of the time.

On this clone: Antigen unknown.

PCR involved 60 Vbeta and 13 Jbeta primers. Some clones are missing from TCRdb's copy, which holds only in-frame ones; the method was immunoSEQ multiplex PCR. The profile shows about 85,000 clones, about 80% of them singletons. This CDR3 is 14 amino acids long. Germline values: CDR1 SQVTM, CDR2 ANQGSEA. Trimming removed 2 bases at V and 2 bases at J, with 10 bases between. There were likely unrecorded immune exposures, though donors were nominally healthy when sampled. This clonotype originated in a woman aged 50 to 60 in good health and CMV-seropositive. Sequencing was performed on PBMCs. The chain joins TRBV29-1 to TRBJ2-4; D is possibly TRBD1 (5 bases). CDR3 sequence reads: CSVENQGTKNIQYF. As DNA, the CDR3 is TGCAGCGTTGAAAATCAGGGAACCAAAAACATTCAGTACTTC.